Listed here are 27 T cell receptor beta chains from one sample, sequenced in a study of CD8 T cells in ankylosing spondylitis. Study-wide results and limits: Typical of ankylosing spondylitis blood, it appeared, was a TCR beta motif of about eight highly homologous variants.

A single record per CDR3 protein comes from TCRdb applying MiXCR to the 5' RACE reads. The table includes under 250,000 distinct CDR3 sequences, about 7.3% detected once. These TCRs' antigens remain unknown. The sample comprised blood, either unsorted or a sorted T cell fraction (not recorded which). All receptors come from a male donor with ankylosing spondylitis.

The sample holds many counts of this clonotype. The genes are TRBV5-1 and TRBJ2-7; D is possibly TRBD1 (6 bases). The CDR3 totals 16 residues. The V gene's germline CDR1 is SGHRS and CDR2 YFSETQ. The ends were cut back, 0 bases at V and 1 base at J, with 14 bases in the middle. CDR3 nucleotide sequence: TGCGCCAGCAGCTTGGACCGGGACAACCCTTCCTACGAGCAGTACTTC. Protein: CASSLDRDNPSYEQYF.

This clonotype appeared many times. This chain links TRBV27 with TRBJ2-1; 10 bases are shared with TRBD1. The CDR3 runs to 14 residues. Trimming at V came to 7 bases and at J to 5 bases, leaving 5 bases not matched to a gene. Germline values: CDR1 MNHEY, CDR2 SMNVEV (reference sequence). The CDR3 region is CASTLGTGDNEQFF. The CDR3 DNA is TGTGCCAGCACCCTCGGGACAGGGGACAATGAGCAGTTCTTC.

This clonotype was seen many times. This chain uses TRBV5-1 with TRBJ1-1; a weak D match, TRBD1 (5 bases). V lost 0 bases and J 7 bases, leaving 7 bases between the germline ends. This CDR3 contains 12 residues. The germline CDR1 and CDR2 sequences are SGHRS and YFSETQ. The CDR3 DNA reads as TGCGCCAGCAGCTTGGGACAGCGTGAAGCTTTCTTT. Its translation: CASSLGQREAFF.

This clonotype has ten or more counts. This sequence joins TRBV6-1 and TRBJ2-7, with D perhaps given as TRBD1 or TRBD2 (5 bases each). Trimming cost V 6 bases and J 0 bases, with 12 bases left between them. Germline assignment: CDR1 MNHNS and CDR2 SASEGT. This CDR3 is 14 amino acids long. As DNA, the CDR3 is TGTGCCAGCAGAGGGACGGCAAGCTCCTACGAGCAGTACTTC. Its protein product is CASRGTASSYEQYF.

This clonotype was seen ten or more times. The chain uses TRBV28 and TRBJ2-2; D perhaps matches TRBD2 (5 bases). Germline CDR1 and CDR2: MDHEN and SYDVKM. Deletions cut 6 bases from V and 6 bases from J, with 8 bases between. This CDR3 region has 12 residues. The CDR3 spells CASRTNPGELFF. CDR3 nucleotide sequence: TGTGCCAGCAGGACTAATCCCGGGGAGCTGTTTTTT.

This clonotype was seen many times. The chain employs TRBV29-1 and TRBJ2-7; no clear D gene. CDR3 length equals 14 residues. In germline, CDR1 is SQVTM, CDR2 ANQGSEA. Trimming removed 1 base from V and 2 bases from J, with 12 bases in between. The CDR3 is CSVEVGSVTYEQYF. In DNA form, the CDR3 reads TGCAGCGTTGAAGTGGGCAGCGTTACCTACGAGCAGTACTTC.

This clonotype was seen at least ten times. CDR3 DNA: TGTGCCAGCTCTCCCGACTTGCGGGGTGATCGTTACGAGCAGTACTTC. This gives the protein CASSPDLRGDRYEQYF. The V call is TRBV18, the J call TRBJ2-7, with D possibly being TRBD2 (6 bases). In germline, CDR1 is KGHSH, CDR2 LQKENI. This CDR3 comprises 16 residues. Trimming shortened V by 6 bases and J by 4 bases, and 22 bases separated the two germline ends.

This clonotype appeared a few times. The gene calls are TRBV7-9 and TRBJ2-3; D might be TRBD1 (6 bases). The CDR3 length is 16 residues. V gave up 2 bases and J gave up 2 bases, with 14 bases separating them. Germline loops: CDR1 SEHNR, CDR2 FQNEAQ (reference sequence). Here the CDR3 DNA reads TGTGCCAGCAGCTTAAGGGAGCAGGGGAACACAGATACGCAGTATTTT. Protein product: CASSLREQGNTDTQYF.

This clonotype came up many times. This chain uses TRBV20-1 with TRBJ1-1, with D possibly TRBD1 on 5 matching bases. V was pared by 1 base and J by 6 bases, with 12 bases between. This CDR3 has 13 amino acids. Germline values: CDR1 DFQATT, CDR2 SNEGSKA (reference sequence). CDR3 nucleotide sequence: TGCAGTGCTAGAGTGAACCGAGGGGCTGAAGCTTTCTTT. It specifies CSARVNRGAEAFF.

Only one count was recorded for this clonotype. V and J are TRBV7-9 and TRBJ2-5; 10 bases match TRBD1. The CDR3 consists of 16 residues. CDR1 SEHNR and CDR2 FQNEAQ come from the germline V gene (reference sequence). The V gene end was trimmed by 5 bases and the J gene end by 5 bases; junction bases not matched to a gene: 11. The CDR3 nucleotides read TGTGCCAGCAGCCTTCGAGGACAGGGGGAAGAGGAGACCCAGTACTTC. Its protein is CASSLRGQGEEETQYF.

There are many counts of this clonotype. The CDR3 region has the DNA TGTGCCAGCAGCTGGGACAGGGGGCCCTACGAGCAGTACTTC. Its protein is CASSWDRGPYEQYF. J is TRBJ2-7 and V is TRBV6-1, with 12 bases fitting TRBD1. The V segment lost 6 bases and the J segment 2 bases; nucleotides outside the gene matches: 2. CDR1 is MNHNS, CDR2 SASEGT, per germline. The CDR3 spans 14 residues.

This sequence joins TRBV2 and TRBJ1-1, with 8 bases that match TRBD1. V shed 7 bases and J 0 bases; nucleotides not matched to a gene: 10. From germline, CDR1 is SNHLY and CDR2 FYNNEI. The CDR3 length is 16 residues. CDR3 coding DNA: TGTGCCAGCAAACCGGGACAGGTACTTCTGAACACTGAAGCTTTCTTT. This translates into CASKPGQVLLNTEAFF. Based on the CDR3 plus reference TRBV2 and TRBJ1-1, the full variable domain is EPEVTQTPSHQVTQMGQEVILRCVPISNHLYFYWYRQILGQKVEFLVSFYNNEISEKSEIFDDQFSVERPDGSNFTLKIRSTKLEDSAMYFCASKPGQVLLNTEAFFGQGTRLTVV.

The table lists this clonotype with a few counts. The CDR3 DNA is TGTGCCAGCAGCGGTCAGGGTTCGGCCAAAAACATTCAGTACTTC. Protein product: CASSGQGSAKNIQYF. The chain links TRBV13 to TRBJ2-4; a possible D gene is TRBD1 (5 bases). Germline assignment: CDR1 PRHDT and CDR2 FYEKMQ (reference sequence). The V and J ends lost 5 bases and 1 base respectively, with 12 bases between them. CDR3 size: 15 residues.

In this sample, this clonotype turned up many times. The genes are TRBV9 and TRBJ2-2, with 8 bases identical to TRBD1. The CDR3 totals 16 residues. V was pared by 2 bases and J by 1 base, with 4 bases of the junction left unmatched. Germline values: CDR1 SGDLS, CDR2 YYNGEE. The CDR3 region is CASSVSGTGNTGELFF. The DNA for the CDR3 is TGTGCCAGCAGCGTTTCCGGGACAGGGAACACCGGGGAGCTGTTTTTT.

This clonotype appeared many times. The genes are TRBV6-1 and TRBJ2-1, with a tentative D call TRBD2 (7 bases). Germline CDR1 MNHNS, CDR2 SASEGT. Trimming left V 11 bases short and J 7 bases short, with 18 bases between. The CDR3 spans 13 residues. CDR3 sequence: CAVWGGRQNEQFF. CDR3 nucleotides: TGTGCCGTCTGGGGGGGCCGCCAGAATGAGCAGTTCTTC.

This clonotype was observed at least ten times. The chain couples TRBV18 to TRBJ2-5; D is possibly TRBD2 (6 bases). The CDR3 totals 15 residues. Germline V gene lookup returns CDR1 KGHSH and CDR2 LQKENI. The V gene lost 1 base and the J gene lost 5 bases, with 14 bases spanning the gap. The CDR3 here is CASSPLGTGMETQYF. In nucleotides, the CDR3 is TGTGCCAGCTCACCACTGGGGACTGGTATGGAGACCCAGTACTTC. The whole variable domain, remainder taken from reference TRBV18 and TRBJ2-5, is NAGVMQNPRHLVRRRGQEARLRCSPMKGHSHVYWYRQLPEEGLKFMVYLQKENIIDESGMPKERFSAEFPKEGPSILRIQQVVRGDSAAYFCASSPLGTGMETQYFGPGTRLLVL.

This clonotype has ten or more counts. The rearrangement uses TRBV27 and TRBJ2-3, with D hard to call. The length of the CDR3 is 16 residues. V lost 1 base and J 0 bases, leaving 11 bases between the germline ends. Germline loops: CDR1 MNHEY, CDR2 SMNVEV (reference sequence). The CDR3 is CASSLLAAASTDTQYF. DNA of the CDR3: TGTGCCAGCAGTTTATTGGCGGCTGCTAGCACAGATACGCAGTATTTT.

This clonotype was recorded many times. The rearrangement uses TRBV7-8 and TRBJ1-6; no clear D gene. Per the germline V gene, CDR1 is SGHVS and CDR2 is FQNEAQ. There are 11 residues in the CDR3. The ends were cut back, 2 bases at V and 7 bases at J, with 0 bases in the middle. The DNA for the CDR3 is TGTGCCAGCAGCTTAAATTCACCCCTCCACTTT. Protein product: CASSLNSPLHF.

This clonotype was counted ten times or more. The chain uses TRBV28 and TRBJ2-7, with D uncertain. Trimming shortened V by 6 bases and J by 2 bases, and 14 bases separated the two germline ends. The CDR3 has 14 residues. CDR1 MDHEN and CDR2 SYDVKM come from the germline V gene. The CDR3 reads CASRPWTPTYEQYF. The CDR3 DNA reads TGTGCCAGCAGACCCTGGACGCCAACCTACGAGCAGTACTTC.

The rearrangement uses TRBV10-3 and TRBJ2-2, with D perhaps matching TRBD1 (6 bases). The V gene's germline CDR1 is ENHRY and CDR2 SYGVKD. The CDR3 extends over 14 amino acids. Trimming removed 4 bases at V and 5 bases at J, with 11 bases between. Here the CDR3 reads CAISATGRTGELFF. The CDR3 DNA follows: TGTGCCATCAGTGCAACAGGGCGTACCGGGGAGCTGTTTTTT.

This clonotype was counted ten times or more. The chain employs TRBV29-1 and TRBJ1-2; D is undetermined. The V gene's germline CDR1 is SQVTM and CDR2 ANQGSEA. V lost 6 bases and J lost 8, with 19 bases in between. This CDR3 spans 13 amino acids. DNA of the CDR3: TGCAGCGTATCTTTAAGAGGTTTGGAAGGCTACACCTTC. Translation: CSVSLRGLEGYTF.

This clonotype was seen once. CDR3 amino acids: CASSLDSQNIQYF. The CDR3 DNA reads as TGTGCCAGCAGCTTGGACAGCCAAAACATTCAGTACTTC. The chain recombines TRBV11-2 with TRBJ2-4, with a tentative D call TRBD1 (6 bases). In germline, CDR1 is SGHAT, CDR2 FQNNGV. This CDR3 comprises 13 residues. V lost 3 bases to trimming and J lost 5 bases, with 8 bases between them.

This clonotype appeared many times. The chain links TRBV21-1 to TRBJ2-7; the table assigns TRBD1, which was not confirmed against the DNA. TRBV21-1 is a documented pseudogene. The CDR3 sequence is 19 residues long. CDR3 nucleotides: TGTGCCAGCAGCAGTCCGGGACACCATCCGACTAGCCTCGGCTACGAGCAGTACTTC. As protein: CASSSPGHHPTSLGYEQYF.

This clonotype has at least ten counts. The V call is TRBV11-2, the J call TRBJ2-7; no definite D call. Germline loops: CDR1 SGHAT, CDR2 FQNNGV. The germline V and J ends were trimmed by 5 bases and 5 bases, with 7 bases remaining between them. The CDR3 consists of 11 residues. DNA of the CDR3: TGTGCCAGCAGCCCCGTCCACGAGCAGTACTTC. Residues: CASSPVHEQYF.

This clonotype showed up many times. This rearrangement joins TRBV12-5 to TRBJ2-1, with a weak D call TRBD2 (5 bases). V was shortened by 2 bases and J by 4 bases, with 18 bases between the two germline ends. This CDR3 has 17 residues. The germline V gene encodes CDR1 LGHNT and CDR2 FRNRAP. DNA for the CDR3: TGTGCTAGTGGTTTGCCCGGGTCTACTAGGGCATACAATGAGCAGTTCTTC. It specifies CASGLPGSTRAYNEQFF. The variable domain in full, with the rest retrieved from reference TRBV12-5 and TRBJ2-1, is DARVTQTPRHKVTEMGQEVTMRCQPILGHNTVFWYRQTMMQGLELLAYFRNRAPLDDSGMPKDRFSAEMPDATLATLKIQPSEPRDSAVYFCASGLPGSTRAYNEQFFGPGTRLTVL.

This clonotype appeared a few times. The rearrangement uses TRBV4-3 and TRBJ2-1, with 7 bases fitting TRBD1. This CDR3 has 15 residues. The junction had 12 bases not matched to a gene; V was cut back by 3 bases and J by 10 bases. Germline CDR1 reads LGHNA; CDR2 reads YSLEER. CDR3 nucleotide sequence: TGCGCCAGCAGCCACGGGACAGCTCCTCCGGGAGAGCAGTTCTTC. This sequence encodes CASSHGTAPPGEQFF.

This clonotype was detected only a few times. J is TRBJ1-2 and V is TRBV10-2; D uncertain. Trimming pared 7 bases from V and 7 bases from J, leaving 7 bases between. This CDR3 is built from 10 residues. CDR1 and CDR2 from the germline V gene are WSHSY and SAAADI. CDR3 in DNA: TGCGCCAGCATGGATGTTGGCTACACCTTC. This gives the protein CASMDVGYTF.